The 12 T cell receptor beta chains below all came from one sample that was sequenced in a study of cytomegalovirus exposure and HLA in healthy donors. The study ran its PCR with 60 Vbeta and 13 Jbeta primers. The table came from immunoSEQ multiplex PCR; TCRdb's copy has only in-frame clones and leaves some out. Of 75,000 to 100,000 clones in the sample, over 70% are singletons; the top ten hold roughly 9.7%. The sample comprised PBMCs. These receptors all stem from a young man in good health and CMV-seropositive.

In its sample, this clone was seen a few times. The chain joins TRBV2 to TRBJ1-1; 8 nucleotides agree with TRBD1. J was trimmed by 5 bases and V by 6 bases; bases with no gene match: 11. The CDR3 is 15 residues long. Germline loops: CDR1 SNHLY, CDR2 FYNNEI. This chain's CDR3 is CASRDRGGGRTEAFF. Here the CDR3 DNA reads TGTGCCAGCAGAGACAGGGGCGGAGGTCGGACTGAAGCTTTCTTT.

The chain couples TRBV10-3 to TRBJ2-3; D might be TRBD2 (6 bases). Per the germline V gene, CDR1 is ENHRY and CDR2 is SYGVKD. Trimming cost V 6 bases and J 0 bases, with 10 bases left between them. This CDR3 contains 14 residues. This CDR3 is CAISVAASTDTQYF. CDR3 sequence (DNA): TGTGCCATCAGCGTAGCGGCTAGCACAGATACGCAGTATTTT.

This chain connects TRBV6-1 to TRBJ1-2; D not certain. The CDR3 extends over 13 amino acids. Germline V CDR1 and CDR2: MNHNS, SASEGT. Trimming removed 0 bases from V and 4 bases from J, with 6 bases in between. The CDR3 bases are TGTGCCAGCAGTGAAGCGCCGGTCTATGGCTACACCTTC. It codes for CASSEAPVYGYTF.

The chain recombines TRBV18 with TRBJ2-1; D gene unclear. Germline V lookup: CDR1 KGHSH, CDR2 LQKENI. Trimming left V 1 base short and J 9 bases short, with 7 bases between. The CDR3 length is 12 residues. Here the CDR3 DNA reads TGTGCCAGCTCACCACTCCCAGGTGAGCAGTTCTTC. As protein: CASSPLPGEQFF.

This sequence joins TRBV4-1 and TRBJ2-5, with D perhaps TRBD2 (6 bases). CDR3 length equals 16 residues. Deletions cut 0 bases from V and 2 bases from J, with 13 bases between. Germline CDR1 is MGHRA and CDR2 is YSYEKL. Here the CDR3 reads CASSQDWRGLQETQYF. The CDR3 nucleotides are TGCGCCAGCAGCCAAGATTGGCGGGGACTTCAAGAGACCCAGTACTTC.

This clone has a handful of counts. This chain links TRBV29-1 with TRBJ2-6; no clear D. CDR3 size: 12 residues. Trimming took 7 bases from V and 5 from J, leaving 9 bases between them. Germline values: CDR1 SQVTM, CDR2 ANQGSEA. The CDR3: CSAGSRANVLTF. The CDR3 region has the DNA TGCAGCGCCGGGTCTCGGGCCAACGTCCTGACTTTC.

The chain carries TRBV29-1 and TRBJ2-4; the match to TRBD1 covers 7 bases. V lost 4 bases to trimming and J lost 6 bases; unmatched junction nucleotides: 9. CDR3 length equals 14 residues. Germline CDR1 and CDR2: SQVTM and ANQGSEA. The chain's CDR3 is CSVVSGTDGNIQYF. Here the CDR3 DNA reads TGCAGCGTTGTATCCGGGACAGACGGAAACATTCAGTACTTC.

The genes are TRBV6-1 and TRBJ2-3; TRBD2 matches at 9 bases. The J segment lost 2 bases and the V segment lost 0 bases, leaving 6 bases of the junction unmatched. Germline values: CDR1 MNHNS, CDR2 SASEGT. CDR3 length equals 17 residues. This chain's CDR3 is CASSEALGGGATDTQYF. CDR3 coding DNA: TGTGCCAGCAGTGAAGCGCTTGGCGGGGGGGCCACAGATACGCAGTATTTT.

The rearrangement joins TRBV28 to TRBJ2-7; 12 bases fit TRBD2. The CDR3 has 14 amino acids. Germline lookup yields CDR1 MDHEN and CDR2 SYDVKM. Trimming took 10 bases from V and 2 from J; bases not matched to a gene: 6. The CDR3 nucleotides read TGTGCCACCAGCCTAGCGGGGGGGCCCTACGAGCAGTACTTC. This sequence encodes CATSLAGGPYEQYF.

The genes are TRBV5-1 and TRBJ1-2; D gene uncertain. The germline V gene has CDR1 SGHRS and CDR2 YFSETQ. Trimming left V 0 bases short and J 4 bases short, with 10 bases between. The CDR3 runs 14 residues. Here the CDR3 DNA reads TGCGCCAGCAGCTTGGGCGCGCTGGTCTATGGCTACACCTTC. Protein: CASSLGALVYGYTF.

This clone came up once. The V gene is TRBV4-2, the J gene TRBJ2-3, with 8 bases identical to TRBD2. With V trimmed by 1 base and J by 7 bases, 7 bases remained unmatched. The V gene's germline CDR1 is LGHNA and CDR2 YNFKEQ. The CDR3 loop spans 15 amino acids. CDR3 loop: CASSQATSEAYTQYF. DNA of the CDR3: TGTGCCAGCAGCCAAGCGACTAGCGAGGCATATACGCAGTATTTT.

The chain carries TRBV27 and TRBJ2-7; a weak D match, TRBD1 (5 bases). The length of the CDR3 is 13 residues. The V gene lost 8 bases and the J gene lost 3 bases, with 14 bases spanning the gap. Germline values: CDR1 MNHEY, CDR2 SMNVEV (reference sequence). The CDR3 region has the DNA TGTGCCAGCGGCCCAGGGCTACTCTACGAGCAGTACTTC. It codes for CASGPGLLYEQYF.